Listed below are T cell receptor beta chains from one sample, sequenced in a study of post-analysis software for immune sequencing data. One entry per CDR3 protein results from TCRdb running MiXCR on the PCR reads. The sample holds hundreds of thousands of distinct CDR3 sequences; over 45% are singletons and the top ten take roughly 12%. Sequencing was carried out using blood. Source of these receptors: a girl aged 2-9 years with multiple sclerosis. CDR3s include the opening cysteine and the closing phenylalanine or tryptophan. A row's size may be missing; if present it is once, few, many or a size class.

clone size | V gene | CDR3 protein
- | TRBV7-8 | CASSLLGTIPYNEQFF
- | TRBV4-2 | CASSQDEAGLGETQYF
few | TRBV10-3 | CASSYKGTQYF
many | TRBV5-1 | CASSLDEGTDNEQFF
- | TRBV6-6 | CASSPGQVNEKLFF
- | TRBV6-5 | CASAGVGETQYF
- | TRBV6-5 | CASSYSTGAGNCGYTF
once | TRBV5-6 | CASSLSGSGYNEQFF
- | TRBV3-1 | CASSQGLRGQETQYF
once | TRBV20-1 | CSGGRGGNTEAFF
few | TRBV12-3/TRBV12-4 | CASSWTVSSYNEQFF
- | TRBV5-1 | CASSQAGLQTQYF
- | TRBV20-1 | CSIPPGHRGSNEQFF
few | TRBV7-9 | CASSLLTQTTDTQYF
few | TRBV7-6 | CASSLVPLAGADTQYF
few | TRBV7-2 | CASSLSRARKETQYF
few | TRBV27 | CASSLVGVSSYNEQFF
- | TRBV20-1 | CSALGPNTEAFF
- | TRBV7-2 | CASSLESGYNEQFF
- | TRBV5-1 | CASSLVGGRFGYTF
- | TRBV10-3 | CAIRAGTTAGELFF
- | TRBV4-3 | CASSEQITNTGELFF
- | TRBV18 | CASSPSSVRLAGSDTQYF
- | TRBV7-9 | CASSRGGDSQNIQYF
few | TRBV5-1 | CASSVLTRVQKETQYF
- | TRBV29-1 | CSANTQGEGDGYTF
- | TRBV12-3/TRBV12-4 | CASSLALRQGIPLYGYTF
few | TRBV5-1 | CASRQGENQPQHF